This T cell receptor beta chain was obtained from a study of PD-1 blockade in classical Hodgkin lymphoma. Notes on the study in general: CD4+ TCR diversity, unlike CD8+, rose significantly by C4D1. TCR diversity at baseline was reported to be reduced in newly diagnosed patients relative to healthy donors.

Assay: immunoSEQ multiplex PCR; the TCRdb copy retains only in-frame clones and omits some. The sample holds about 100,000 clones, 80% to 90% seen once. Each patient's relapse followed autologous stem cell transplantation, and brentuximab vedotin exposure varied. A word on this clone: Its antigen remains unknown.

The germline CDR1 and CDR2 sequences are MNHEY and SVGAGI. CDR3 length: 16 residues. The J segment lost 3 bases and the V segment lost 2 bases, leaving 4 bases of the junction unmatched. The chain is built from TRBV6-5 and TRBJ2-2, with 9 nucleotides matching TRBD2. This receptor was taken from a human donor with classical Hodgkin lymphoma. The source material was peripheral blood mononuclear cells (PBMCs), sampled before the second cycle of nivolumab. The CDR3 here is CASSYRGGGDTGELFF. The CDR3 nucleotides read TGTGCCAGCAGTTACCGCGGCGGGGGGGACACCGGGGAGCTGTTTTTT.